This T cell receptor (beta chain) derives from a study of T cells after yellow fever vaccination. Study-wide background: Some fractions had low cell numbers, and these were prepared with SMART-Seq v4 Ultra Low Input.

The CDR3 covers 16 residues. V lost 3 bases to trimming and J lost 6 bases; unmatched junction nucleotides: 9. The germline V gene has CDR1 LNHNV and CDR2 YYDKDF (reference sequence). TCRdb re-called the 5' RACE reads with MiXCR, one entry per CDR3 protein. The sample contains some 390,000 distinct CDR3 sequences, around 19% of which appear only once. The chain employs TRBV15 and TRBJ2-2; TRBD2 matches 8 bases. The sequence was obtained from a man between 18 and 29 years old who received the YFV17D yellow fever vaccine. The sequenced sample was PBMCs, obtained before the yellow fever booster vaccination. CDR3 residues: CATSSLGLGGPGELFF. The CDR3 nucleotides are TGTGCCACCAGCAGCCTGGGACTAGGAGGCCCCGGGGAGCTGTTTTTT. The full variable domain, its missing parts supplied by reference TRBV15 and TRBJ2-2, is DAMVIQNPRYQVTQFGKPVTLSCSQTLNHNVMYWYQQKSSQAPKLLFHYYDKDFNNEADTPDNFQSRRPNTSFCFLDIRSPGLGDTAMYLCATSSLGLGGPGELFFGEGSRLTVL.